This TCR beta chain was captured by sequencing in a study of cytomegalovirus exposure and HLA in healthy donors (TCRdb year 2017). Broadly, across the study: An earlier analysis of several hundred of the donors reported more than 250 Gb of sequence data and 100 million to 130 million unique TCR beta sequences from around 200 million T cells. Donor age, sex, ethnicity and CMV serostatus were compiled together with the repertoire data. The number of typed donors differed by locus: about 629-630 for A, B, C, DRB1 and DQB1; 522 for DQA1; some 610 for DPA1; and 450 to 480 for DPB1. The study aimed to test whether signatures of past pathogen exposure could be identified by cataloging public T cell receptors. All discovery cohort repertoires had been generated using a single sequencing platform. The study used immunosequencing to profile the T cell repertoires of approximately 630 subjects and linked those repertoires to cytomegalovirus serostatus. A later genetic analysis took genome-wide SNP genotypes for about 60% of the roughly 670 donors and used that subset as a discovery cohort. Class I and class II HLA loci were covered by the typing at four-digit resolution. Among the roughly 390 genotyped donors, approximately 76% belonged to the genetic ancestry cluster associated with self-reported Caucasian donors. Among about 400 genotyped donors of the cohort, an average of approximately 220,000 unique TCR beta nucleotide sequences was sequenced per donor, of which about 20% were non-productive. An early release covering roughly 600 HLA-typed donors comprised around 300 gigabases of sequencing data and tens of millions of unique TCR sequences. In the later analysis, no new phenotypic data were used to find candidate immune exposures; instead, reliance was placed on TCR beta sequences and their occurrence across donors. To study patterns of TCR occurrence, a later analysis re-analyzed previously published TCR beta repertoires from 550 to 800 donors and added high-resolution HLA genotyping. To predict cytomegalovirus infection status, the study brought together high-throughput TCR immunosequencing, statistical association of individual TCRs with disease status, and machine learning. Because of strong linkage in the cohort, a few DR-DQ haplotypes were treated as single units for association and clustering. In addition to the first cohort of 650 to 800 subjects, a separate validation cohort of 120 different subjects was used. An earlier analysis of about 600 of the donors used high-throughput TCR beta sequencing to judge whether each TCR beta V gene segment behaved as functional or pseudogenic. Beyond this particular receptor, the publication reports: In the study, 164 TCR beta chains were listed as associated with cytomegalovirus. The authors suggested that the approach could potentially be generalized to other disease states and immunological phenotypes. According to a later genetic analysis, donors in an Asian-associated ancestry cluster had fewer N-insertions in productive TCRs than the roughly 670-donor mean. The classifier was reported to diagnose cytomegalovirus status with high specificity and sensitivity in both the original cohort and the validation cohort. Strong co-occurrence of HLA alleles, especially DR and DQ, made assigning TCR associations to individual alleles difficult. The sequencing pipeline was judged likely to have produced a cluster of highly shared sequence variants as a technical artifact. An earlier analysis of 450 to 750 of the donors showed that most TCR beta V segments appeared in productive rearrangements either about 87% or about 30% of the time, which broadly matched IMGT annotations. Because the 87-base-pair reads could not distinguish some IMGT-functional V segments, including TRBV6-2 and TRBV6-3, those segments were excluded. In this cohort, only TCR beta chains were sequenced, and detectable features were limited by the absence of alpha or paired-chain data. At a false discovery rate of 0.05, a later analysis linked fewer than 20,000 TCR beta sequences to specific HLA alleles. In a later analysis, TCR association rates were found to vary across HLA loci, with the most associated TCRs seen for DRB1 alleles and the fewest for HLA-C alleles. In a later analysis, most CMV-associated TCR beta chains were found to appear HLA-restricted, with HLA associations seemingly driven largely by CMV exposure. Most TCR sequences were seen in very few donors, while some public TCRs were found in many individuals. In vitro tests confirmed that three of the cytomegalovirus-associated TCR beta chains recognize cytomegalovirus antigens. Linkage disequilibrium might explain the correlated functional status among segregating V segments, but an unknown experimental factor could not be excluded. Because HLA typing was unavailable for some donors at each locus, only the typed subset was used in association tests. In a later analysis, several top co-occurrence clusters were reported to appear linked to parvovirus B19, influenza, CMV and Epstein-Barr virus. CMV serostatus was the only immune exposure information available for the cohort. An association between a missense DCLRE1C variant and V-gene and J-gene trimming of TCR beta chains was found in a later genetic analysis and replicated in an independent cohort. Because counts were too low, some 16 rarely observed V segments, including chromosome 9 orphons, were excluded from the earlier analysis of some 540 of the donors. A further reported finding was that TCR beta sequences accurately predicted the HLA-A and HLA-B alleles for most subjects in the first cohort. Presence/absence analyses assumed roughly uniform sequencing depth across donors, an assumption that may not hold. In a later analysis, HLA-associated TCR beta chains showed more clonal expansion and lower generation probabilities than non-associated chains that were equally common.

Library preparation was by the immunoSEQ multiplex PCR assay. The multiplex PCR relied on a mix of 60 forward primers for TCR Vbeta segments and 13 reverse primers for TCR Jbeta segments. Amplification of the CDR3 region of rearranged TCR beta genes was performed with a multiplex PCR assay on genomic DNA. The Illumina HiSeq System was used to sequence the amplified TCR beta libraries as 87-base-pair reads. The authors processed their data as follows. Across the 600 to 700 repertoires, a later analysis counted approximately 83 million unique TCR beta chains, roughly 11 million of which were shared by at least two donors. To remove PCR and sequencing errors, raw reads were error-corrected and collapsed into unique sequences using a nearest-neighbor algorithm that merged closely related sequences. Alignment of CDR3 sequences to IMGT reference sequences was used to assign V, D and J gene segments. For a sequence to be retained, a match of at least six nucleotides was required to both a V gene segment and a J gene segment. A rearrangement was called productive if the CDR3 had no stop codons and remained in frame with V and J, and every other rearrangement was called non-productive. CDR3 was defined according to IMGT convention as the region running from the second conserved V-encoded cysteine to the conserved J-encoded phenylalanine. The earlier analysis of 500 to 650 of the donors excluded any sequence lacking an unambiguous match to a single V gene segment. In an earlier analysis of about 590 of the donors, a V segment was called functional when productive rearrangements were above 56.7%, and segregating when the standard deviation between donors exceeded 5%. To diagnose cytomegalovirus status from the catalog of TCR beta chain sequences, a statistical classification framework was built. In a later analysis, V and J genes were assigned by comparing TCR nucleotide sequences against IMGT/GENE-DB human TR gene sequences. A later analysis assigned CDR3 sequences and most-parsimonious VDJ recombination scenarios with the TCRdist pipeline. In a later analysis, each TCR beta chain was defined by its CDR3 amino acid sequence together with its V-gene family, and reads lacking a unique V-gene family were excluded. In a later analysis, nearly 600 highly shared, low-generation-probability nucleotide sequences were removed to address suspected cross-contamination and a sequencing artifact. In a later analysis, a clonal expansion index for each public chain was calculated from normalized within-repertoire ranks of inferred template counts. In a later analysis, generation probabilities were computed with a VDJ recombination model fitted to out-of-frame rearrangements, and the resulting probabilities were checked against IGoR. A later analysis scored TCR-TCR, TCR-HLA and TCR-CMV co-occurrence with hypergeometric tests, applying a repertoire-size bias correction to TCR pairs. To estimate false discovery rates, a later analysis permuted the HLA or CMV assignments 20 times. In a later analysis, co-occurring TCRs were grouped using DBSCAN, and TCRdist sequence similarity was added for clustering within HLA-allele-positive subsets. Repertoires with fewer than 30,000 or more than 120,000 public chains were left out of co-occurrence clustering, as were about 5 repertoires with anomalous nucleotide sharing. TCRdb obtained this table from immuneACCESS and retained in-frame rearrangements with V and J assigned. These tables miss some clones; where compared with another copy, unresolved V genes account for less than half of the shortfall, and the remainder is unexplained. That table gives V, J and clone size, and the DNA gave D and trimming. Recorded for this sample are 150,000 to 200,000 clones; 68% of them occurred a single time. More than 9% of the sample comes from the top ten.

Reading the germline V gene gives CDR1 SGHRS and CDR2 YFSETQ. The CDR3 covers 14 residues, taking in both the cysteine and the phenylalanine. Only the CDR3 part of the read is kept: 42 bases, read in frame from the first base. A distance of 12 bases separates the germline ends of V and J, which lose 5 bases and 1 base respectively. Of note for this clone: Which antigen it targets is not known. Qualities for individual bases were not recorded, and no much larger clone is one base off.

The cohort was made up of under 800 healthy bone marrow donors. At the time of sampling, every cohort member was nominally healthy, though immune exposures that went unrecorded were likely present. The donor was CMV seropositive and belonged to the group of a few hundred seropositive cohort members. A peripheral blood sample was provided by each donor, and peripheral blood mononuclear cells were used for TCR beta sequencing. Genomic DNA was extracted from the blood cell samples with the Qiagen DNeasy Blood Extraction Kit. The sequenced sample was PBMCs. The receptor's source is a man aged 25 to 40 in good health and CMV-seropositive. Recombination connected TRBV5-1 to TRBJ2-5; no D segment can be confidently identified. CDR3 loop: CASSLLFLQETQYF. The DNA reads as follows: TGCGCCAGCAGTCTTCTCTTTCTCCAAGAGACCCAGTACTTC.